The entry that follows covers one TCR beta chain sequence. As handled by the study authors: Amplification from reference gene primers served as the basis for estimated nucleated cell counts. Profiling relied on immunoSEQ multiplex PCR, and the TCRdb table lists in-frame clones only, not all of them. D and trimming come from the DNA, and the V and J calls and clone size come from that table. The table lists 250,000 or so clones, 88% of them singletons. Germline V CDR1 and CDR2: SGHRS, YFSETQ. CDR3 length: 15 amino acids. Trimming shortened V by 3 bases and J by 2 bases, and 14 bases separated the two germline ends. These data belong to a study of blood T cell repertoires in COVID-19. Study summary: Some COVID-19 samples were acute and others convalescent; all came from the United States, Italy and Spain. In each case, the material was cDNA or gDNA derived from T cells, B-cell-depleted T cells, or PBMCs.

The sequenced sample was peripheral blood. This chain joins TRBV5-1 and TRBJ2-5, with D possibly TRBD2 on 5 matching bases. This receptor was obtained from a woman in her sixties or seventies with acute or convalescent COVID-19. The DNA of the CDR3 is TGCGCCAGCAGCTCCCAAATAGGGAGACAAGAGACCCAGTACTTC. Translation gives CASSSQIGRQETQYF. Together with reference TRBV5-1 and TRBJ2-5, the CDR3 gives the full variable domain: KAGVTQTPRYLIKTRGQQVTLSCSPISGHRSVSWYQQTPGQGLQFLFEYFSETQRNKGNFPGRFSGRQFSNSRSEMNVSTLELGDSALYLCASSSQIGRQETQYFGPGTRLLVL.